This record covers a single T cell receptor beta chain. Its specificity is unknown. The sample originates from a study of shared clonotypes between healthy human individuals. Study results and limitations: The study drew on few donors, limiting represented genetic and exposure-history diversity. Sampling covered blood only; tissue repertoires likely differ. At large depth, rarefaction still showed sorted-subset sequencing to be incomplete.

The assay was immunoSEQ multiplex PCR, and TCRdb's table has in-frame clones only and misses some. The sample consists of more than 900,000 clones, 70% to 80% of them appearing once. The CDR3 runs to 12 residues. Germline CDR1 and CDR2: SQVTM and ANQGSEA. V lost 7 bases, J lost 7 bases, and 16 bases lay in between. This clonotype was sampled from a young man in good health. Some clones in this sample may be carry-over from other donors' samples. V usage is TRBV29-1 and J usage is TRBJ1-1; possibly TRBD1 for D (6 bases). The sample comprised memory CD4+ T cells from PBMCs. Subset defined: CD45RA-negative fraction. The CDR3 protein is CSAKRGGGEAFF. In DNA, the CDR3 is TGCAGCGCTAAGAGGGGAGGGGGTGAAGCTTTCTTT.